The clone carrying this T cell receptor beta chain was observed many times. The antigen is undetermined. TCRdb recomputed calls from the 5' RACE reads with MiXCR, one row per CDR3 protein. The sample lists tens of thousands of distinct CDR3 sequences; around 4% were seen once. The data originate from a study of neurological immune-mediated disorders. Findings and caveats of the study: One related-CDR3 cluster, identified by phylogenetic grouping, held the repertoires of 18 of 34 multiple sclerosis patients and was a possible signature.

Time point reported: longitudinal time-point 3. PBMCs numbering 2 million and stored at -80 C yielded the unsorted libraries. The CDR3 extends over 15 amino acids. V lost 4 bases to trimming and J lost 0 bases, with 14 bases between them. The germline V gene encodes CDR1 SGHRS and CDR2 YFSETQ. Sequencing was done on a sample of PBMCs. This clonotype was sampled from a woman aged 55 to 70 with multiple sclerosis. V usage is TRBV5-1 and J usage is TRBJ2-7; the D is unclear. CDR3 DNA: TGCGCCAGCAGCCTCGACGGTGGTACCTCCTACGAGCAGTACTTC. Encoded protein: CASSLDGGTSYEQYF.